This T cell receptor (beta chain) stems from a study of cytomegalovirus exposure and HLA in healthy donors listed by TCRdb under 2017. In terms of the full investigation: An earlier analysis of approximately 600 of the donors reported more than 250 Gb of sequence data and 117 million unique TCR beta sequences from 150 million to 200 million T cells. Roughly 300 gigabases of sequencing data and around 88 million unique TCR sequences made up an early release that covered 640 HLA-typed donors. The genetic ancestry cluster associated with self-reported Caucasian donors included 65% to 90% of the roughly 400 genotyped donors. The study was designed to test whether signatures of past pathogen exposure could be identified by cataloging public T cell receptors. The study used immunosequencing to profile the T cell repertoires of several hundred subjects and linked those repertoires to cytomegalovirus serostatus. A separate validation cohort of 100 to 150 different subjects was used in addition to the roughly 620-subject first cohort. High-throughput TCR immunosequencing, statistical association of individual TCRs with disease status, and machine learning were combined to predict cytomegalovirus infection status. A later analysis re-examined previously published TCR beta repertoires from several hundred donors and added high-resolution HLA genotyping to investigate patterns of TCR occurrence. The later analysis used no new phenotypic data to find candidate immune exposures, relying instead on TCR beta sequences and their occurrence across donors. An earlier analysis of around 580 of the donors used high-throughput TCR beta sequencing to judge whether each TCR beta V gene segment behaved as functional or pseudogenic. Donor age, sex, ethnicity and CMV serostatus were compiled together with the repertoire data. Genome-wide SNP genotypes for about three fifths of the roughly 670 donors were used in a later genetic analysis, which treated that subset as a discovery cohort. All discovery cohort repertoires had been generated on a single sequencing platform. Both class I and class II loci were covered by HLA typing, at four-digit resolution. Typing coverage varied by locus: roughly 629-630 donors for A, B, C, DRB1 and DQB1; approximately 520 for DQA1; more than 600 for DPA1; fewer than 480 for DPB1. Four or five DR-DQ haplotypes were handled as single units for association and clustering because linkage in the cohort was strong. Across approximately 420 genotyped donors of the cohort, an average of about 240,000 unique TCR beta nucleotide sequences per donor were sequenced, and 15% to 20% of those sequences were non-productive.

The cohort consisted of 670 or so healthy bone marrow donors. Cohort members were all nominally healthy when sampled, although unrecorded immune exposures were likely present. The donor was CMV seropositive and was included in the group of some 290 seropositive cohort members. A peripheral blood sample was provided by each donor, and peripheral blood mononuclear cells were used for TCR beta sequencing. The Qiagen DNeasy Blood Extraction Kit was used to extract genomic DNA from the blood cell samples. Study-wide conclusions, independent of this receptor: A few of the identified cytomegalovirus-associated TCR beta chains were confirmed in vitro to be specific for cytomegalovirus antigens. Because some donors lacked HLA typing at each locus, the association tests relied only on the typed subset. Several of the top co-occurrence clusters appeared to be linked to parvovirus B19, influenza, CMV and Epstein-Barr virus, according to a later analysis. Approximately 18 rarely observed V segments, including chromosome 9 orphons, were excluded from the earlier analysis of 550 to 700 of the donors because counts were too low. Correlated functional status among segregating V segments might reflect linkage disequilibrium, but an unknown experimental factor could not be ruled out. This cohort had only TCR beta chains sequenced, and the lack of alpha or paired-chain data limited which features could be detected. Most TCR sequences were observed very rarely across donors, whereas some public TCRs were present in many individuals. Compared with equally common non-associated chains, HLA-associated TCR beta chains in a later analysis were more clonally expanded and had lower generation probabilities. In a later genetic analysis, a missense DCLRE1C variant was associated with V-gene and J-gene trimming of TCR beta chains, and the association was replicated in an independent cohort. Sequencing depth was assumed to be roughly uniform across donors in the presence/absence analyses, though that assumption may not hold. A group of highly shared sequence variants was considered likely to be a technical artifact of the sequencing pipeline. For the cohort, immune exposure information was limited to CMV serostatus. Broadly in line with IMGT annotations, most TCR beta V segments showed up in productive rearrangements about 87% or about 30% of the time in an earlier analysis of 587 of the donors. When HLA alleles, especially DR and DQ, strongly co-occurred, attributing TCR associations to individual alleles was difficult. In both the original and validation cohorts, the classifier was reported to diagnose cytomegalovirus status with high specificity and sensitivity. The study listed approximately 160 TCR beta chains as associated with cytomegalovirus. A further reported finding was that TCR beta sequences accurately predicted the HLA-A and HLA-B alleles for most subjects in the first cohort. Because the 87-base-pair reads could not distinguish some IMGT-functional V segments, including TRBV6-2 and TRBV6-3, those segments were excluded. According to the authors, the approach could potentially be generalized to other disease states and immunological phenotypes. A later genetic analysis reported fewer N-insertions in productive TCRs among donors in an Asian-associated ancestry cluster than the roughly 620-donor mean. A later analysis associated approximately 17,000 TCR beta sequences with specific HLA alleles at a false discovery rate of 0.05. A later analysis found that TCR association rates varied across HLA loci, with DRB1 alleles showing the most associated TCRs and HLA-C alleles the fewest. According to a later analysis, most CMV-associated TCR beta chains appeared to be HLA-restricted, and the HLA associations seemed to be driven largely by CMV exposure.

On this clone: The target of this receptor is not known. Base qualities are not recorded, but no much larger clone differs from it by a single base.

CDR1 and CDR2, per the germline V gene, are SGHRS and YFSETQ. The V end gives up 0 bases and the J end 1 base, leaving 1 base in the junction not matched to a gene. Spanning cysteine to phenylalanine, the CDR3 consists of 16 amino acids. CDR3 DNA is the only sequence kept; it has 48 bases, read in frame from the first base. Library prep was done by the immunoSEQ multiplex PCR assay. For the multiplex PCR, a mixture combining 60 forward primers for TCR Vbeta segments and 13 reverse primers for TCR Jbeta segments was used. Amplification of the CDR3 region of rearranged TCR beta genes was performed with a multiplex PCR assay on genomic DNA. The amplified TCR beta libraries were sequenced on the Illumina HiSeq System as 87-base-pair reads. The study's own analysis went as follows. A later analysis tallied 75 million to 95 million unique TCR beta chains across the 666 repertoires, and about 12 million of those chains were shared by two or more donors. Raw reads were error-corrected and collapsed into unique sequences by a nearest-neighbor algorithm in which closely related sequences were merged to remove PCR and sequencing errors. CDR3 sequences were aligned to IMGT reference sequences to assign V, D and J gene segments. Each retained sequence needed at least a six-nucleotide match to both a V gene segment and a J gene segment. Rearrangements were called productive when the CDR3 lacked stop codons and stayed in frame with V and J; all others were non-productive. Following IMGT convention, CDR3 was defined as the stretch from the second conserved V-encoded cysteine up to the conserved J-encoded phenylalanine. The earlier analysis of fewer than 750 of the donors excluded sequences that lacked an unambiguous match to a single V gene segment. In an earlier analysis of several hundred of the donors, V segments were called functional above 56.7% productive rearrangements and were called segregating when the between-donor standard deviation exceeded 5%. To diagnose cytomegalovirus status from the catalog of TCR beta chain sequences, a statistical classification framework was built. In a later analysis, V and J genes were assigned by comparing TCR nucleotide sequences against IMGT/GENE-DB human TR gene sequences. Using the TCRdist pipeline, a later analysis assigned CDR3 sequences along with most-parsimonious VDJ recombination scenarios. In a later analysis, each TCR beta chain was defined by its CDR3 amino acid sequence together with its V-gene family, and reads without a unique V-gene family were excluded. As a way to deal with suspected cross-contamination and a sequencing artifact, a later analysis dropped 592 nucleotide sequences that were highly shared and had low generation probability. In a later analysis, a clonal expansion index was calculated for each public chain from normalized within-repertoire ranks of inferred template counts. In a later analysis, generation probabilities were computed with a VDJ recombination model fitted to out-of-frame rearrangements, and the resulting probabilities were checked against IGoR. In a later analysis, hypergeometric tests were used to score TCR-TCR, TCR-HLA and TCR-CMV co-occurrence, with a repertoire-size bias correction applied to TCR pairs. False discovery rates were estimated in a later analysis by permuting HLA or CMV assignments 20 times. In a later analysis, co-occurring TCRs were grouped using DBSCAN, with TCRdist sequence similarity added in when clustering inside HLA-allele-positive subsets. Co-occurrence clustering excluded repertoires with fewer than 30,000 or more than 120,000 public chains, plus five with anomalous nucleotide sharing. TCRdb stores this immuneACCESS table with in-frame sequences only. Part of the clones is absent; in the studies checked, under half of the shortfall reflects unresolved V genes, and no reason is known for the rest. V and J calls and clone size are those listed in that table; D and trimming were worked out from the DNA. A total of about 110,000 clones appear in this sample, about 78% of them only once. The ten largest clonotypes hold about 5% of the sample.

Sequencing was performed on PBMCs. This receptor was taken from a woman aged 25 to 39 in good health and CMV-seropositive. The chain employs TRBV5-1 and TRBJ2-3, and 11 bases in between align with TRBD1. The sequence in DNA is TGCGCCAGCAGCTTGGGGACAGGGGGCCGCACAGATACGCAGTATTTT. It translates as CASSLGTGGRTDTQYF.